The source of this T cell receptor (beta chain) is a study of cytomegalovirus exposure and HLA in healthy donors listed by TCRdb under 2017. Regarding the complete study: In an earlier analysis of 587 of the donors, approximately 300 Gb of sequence data and 100 million or so unique TCR beta sequences from about 190 million T cells were reported. An early release covering about 600 HLA-typed donors comprised 250 to 350 gigabases of sequencing data and tens of millions of unique TCR sequences. Among the roughly 400 genotyped donors, under 90% belonged to the genetic ancestry cluster associated with self-reported Caucasian donors. The aim of the study was to test whether cataloging public T cell receptors could identify signatures of past pathogen exposure. Using immunosequencing, the study profiled T cell repertoires from fewer than 700 subjects and related those repertoires to cytomegalovirus serostatus. Besides the first cohort of approximately 670 subjects, a separate validation cohort made up of over 100 different subjects was used. High-throughput TCR immunosequencing, statistical association of individual TCRs with disease status, and machine learning were combined to predict cytomegalovirus infection status. A later analysis re-analyzed previously published TCR beta repertoires from approximately 670 donors and added high-resolution HLA genotyping to study TCR occurrence patterns. Rather than drawing on any new phenotypic data, the later analysis identified candidate immune exposures from TCR beta sequences and the way those sequences occurred across donors. An earlier analysis of 587 of the donors used high-throughput TCR beta sequencing to judge whether each TCR beta V gene segment behaved as functional or pseudogenic. Donor age, sex, ethnicity and CMV serostatus were collected together with the repertoire data. In a later genetic analysis, genome-wide SNP genotypes for about three fifths of the roughly 670 donors were used, and that subset was treated as a discovery cohort. Every discovery cohort repertoire had been produced on one sequencing platform. Both class I and class II loci were covered by HLA typing, at four-digit resolution. Typing coverage varied by locus: roughly 629-640 donors for A, B, C, DRB1 and DQB1; more than 500 for DQA1; approximately 610 for DPA1; 400 to 480 for DPB1. Because of strong linkage in the cohort, five DR-DQ haplotypes were treated as single units for association and clustering. Among around 400 genotyped donors of the cohort, an average of 235,054 unique TCR beta nucleotide sequences were sequenced per donor, around 20% of them non-productive.

V is reduced by 5 bases and J by 4 bases, leaving a spacing of 17 bases between them. According to the germline V gene (reference sequence), CDR1 reads SEHNR and CDR2 reads FQNEAQ. The CDR3 spans 15 residues, from the cysteine through the phenylalanine. Left in the record is the CDR3 DNA by itself, 45 bases read in frame from the first base. As regards this clone: The antigen it recognizes is unknown. There are no base qualities to consult, and no much larger clone falls within one base.

Library construction relied on the immunoSEQ multiplex PCR assay. For the multiplex PCR, a mixture combining 60 forward primers for TCR Vbeta segments and 13 reverse primers for TCR Jbeta segments was used. The CDR3 region of rearranged TCR beta genes was amplified from genomic DNA by a multiplex PCR assay. The amplified TCR beta libraries were sequenced on the Illumina HiSeq System as 87-base-pair reads. In the original analysis: A later analysis tallied tens of millions of unique TCR beta chains across the 700 or so repertoires, and about 10 million of those chains were shared by two or more donors. Raw reads were error-corrected and collapsed into unique sequences with a nearest-neighbor algorithm that merged closely related sequences to remove PCR and sequencing errors. V, D and J gene segments were assigned by aligning CDR3 sequences to IMGT reference sequences. For a sequence to be retained, a match of at least six nucleotides was required to both a V gene segment and a J gene segment. Rearrangements were classified as productive when the CDR3 lacked stop codons and remained in frame with V and J, and all other rearrangements were classified as non-productive. CDR3 was defined by IMGT convention, running from the second conserved V-encoded cysteine to the conserved J-encoded phenylalanine. The earlier analysis of a few hundred of the donors excluded any sequence lacking an unambiguous match to a single V gene segment. In an earlier analysis of around 600 of the donors, V segments were called functional above 56.7% productive rearrangements and were called segregating when the between-donor standard deviation exceeded 5%. A statistical classification framework was built to diagnose cytomegalovirus status from the catalog of TCR beta chain sequences. A later analysis assigned V and J genes by comparing TCR nucleotide sequences with IMGT/GENE-DB human TR gene sequences. A later analysis assigned CDR3 sequences and most-parsimonious VDJ recombination scenarios with the TCRdist pipeline. In a later analysis, each TCR beta chain was defined by its CDR3 amino acid sequence together with its V-gene family, and reads lacking a unique V-gene family were excluded. To address suspected cross-contamination and a sequencing artifact, a later analysis removed 592 highly shared, low-generation-probability nucleotide sequences. In a later analysis, a clonal expansion index was calculated for each public chain from normalized within-repertoire ranks of inferred template counts. In a later analysis, generation probabilities were computed with a VDJ recombination model fitted to out-of-frame rearrangements, and the resulting probabilities were checked against IGoR. A later analysis scored TCR-TCR, TCR-HLA and TCR-CMV co-occurrence with hypergeometric tests, applying a repertoire-size bias correction to TCR pairs. False discovery rates were estimated in a later analysis by permuting HLA or CMV assignments 20 times. In a later analysis, co-occurring TCRs were grouped using DBSCAN, with TCRdist sequence similarity added in when clustering inside HLA-allele-positive subsets. Co-occurrence clustering excluded repertoires with fewer than 30,000 or more than 120,000 public chains, plus five with anomalous nucleotide sharing. The immuneACCESS repertoire file appears here via TCRdb, limited to in-frame rearrangements. These files lack a portion of the clones; in checked studies, under half of the deficit traces to unresolved V genes, and the cause of the others is not known. V and J calls and clone size are copied from that table; D and trimming were computed from the DNA. A total of 130,000 or so clones appear in this sample, less than 85% of them only once. The ten largest clones take up over 2% of the sample.

On the study overall, not on this receptor specifically: According to a later analysis, most CMV-associated TCR beta chains appeared to be HLA-restricted, and the HLA associations seemed to be driven largely by CMV exposure. This cohort had only TCR beta chains sequenced, and the lack of alpha or paired-chain data limited which features could be detected. A further reported finding was that TCR beta sequences accurately predicted the HLA-A and HLA-B alleles for most subjects in the first cohort. A cluster of highly shared sequence variants was judged likely to be a technical artifact of the sequencing pipeline. A later analysis reported that several top co-occurrence clusters appeared linked to parvovirus B19, influenza, CMV and Epstein-Barr virus. An association between a missense DCLRE1C variant and V-gene and J-gene trimming of TCR beta chains was found in a later genetic analysis and replicated in an independent cohort. According to a later genetic analysis, donors in an Asian-associated ancestry cluster had fewer N-insertions in productive TCRs than the roughly 670-donor mean. Because the 87-base-pair reads could not distinguish some IMGT-functional V segments, including TRBV6-2 and TRBV6-3, those segments were excluded. The authors suggested that the approach could potentially be extended to other disease states and immunological phenotypes. CMV serostatus was the only immune exposure information available for the cohort. Across donors, most TCR sequences were observed very rarely, whereas some public TCRs were present in many individuals. Because counts were too low, seventeen rarely observed V segments, including chromosome 9 orphons, were left out of the earlier analysis of some 600 of the donors. In a later analysis, the rate of TCR association differed among HLA loci, with DRB1 alleles having the most associated TCRs and HLA-C alleles having the fewest. Assigning TCR associations to individual alleles was difficult when HLA alleles, especially DR and DQ, strongly co-occurred. The study gave a list of some 150 TCR beta chains associated with cytomegalovirus. Presence/absence analyses assumed roughly uniform sequencing depth across donors, an assumption that may not hold. In a later analysis, around 17,000 TCR beta sequences were associated with specific HLA alleles at a false discovery rate of 0.05. An earlier analysis of several hundred of the donors showed that most TCR beta V segments appeared in productive rearrangements either about 87% or about 30% of the time, which broadly matched IMGT annotations. Because some donors lacked HLA typing at each locus, the association tests relied only on the typed subset. In vitro tests confirmed that three of the cytomegalovirus-associated TCR beta chains recognize cytomegalovirus antigens. The classifier was reported to diagnose cytomegalovirus status with high specificity and sensitivity in both the original cohort and the validation cohort. A later analysis found that HLA-associated TCR beta chains were more clonally expanded and had lower generation probabilities than equally common non-associated chains. Linkage disequilibrium might explain the correlated functional status among segregating V segments, but an unknown experimental factor could not be excluded.

The cohort consisted of 600 or so healthy bone marrow donors. All cohort members were sampled while nominally healthy, although unrecorded immune exposures were likely present. The donor tested CMV seropositive, placing the donor among the roughly 300 seropositive members of the cohort. Every donor gave a peripheral blood sample, and the peripheral blood mononuclear cells from that sample were used for TCR beta sequencing. The Qiagen DNeasy Blood Extraction Kit was used to extract genomic DNA from the blood cell samples. Sequenced: PBMCs. The sequence came from a woman aged 40 to 49 in good health and CMV-seropositive. This chain is built from TRBV7-9 and TRBJ1-2; TRBD1 is a possible D gene, resting on 5 matching bases. The CDR3 reads as follows: CASSPPRAGAYGYTF. At the DNA level, the sequence is TGTGCCAGCAGCCCCCCCCGTGCTGGGGCCTATGGCTACACCTTC.